This TCR beta chain comes out of a study of immune evolution from preneoplasia to lung adenocarcinoma. Whole-study findings and limits: Normal lung had the highest top T cell clone frequencies. Later-stage lesions appeared to have more T cells, more diversity, less clonality.

The CDR3 has 17 residues. V was pared by 5 bases and J by 4 bases, with 23 bases between. The germline V gene encodes CDR1 LNHDA and CDR2 SQIVND (reference sequence). About this clone itself: The target antigen is unknown.

Between about 2014 and 2018, patients underwent resection in Japan or China. Measured with immunoSEQ multiplex PCR; TCRdb has only the in-frame clones, and not every one. The sample yields 3,500 to 4,500 clones, less than 60% seen once. The sequence was collected from a person aged 50-59 years with lung adenocarcinoma. Sample: FFPE normal lung tissue adjacent to the tumor. V gene TRBV19 combines with J gene TRBJ1-1; D might be TRBD1 (6 bases). The CDR3 DNA reads TGTGCCAGTAGTCCGTCCTTCAGGGGACGGGCAGGCACTGAAGCTTTCTTT. It is translated as CASSPSFRGRAGTEAFF.